Shown below are 5 T cell receptor beta chains from a single sample sequenced in a study of blood T cell repertoires in COVID-19. Generated by immunoSEQ multiplex PCR, the TCRdb table keeps only in-frame clones and is missing some. Of under 200,000 clones in the sample, around 83% were seen once. Material: peripheral blood. The receptors originated from an elderly woman with acute or convalescent COVID-19.

CDR3 nucleotide sequence: TGTGCCATCACAGGACAGGGGATCGGTAACTATGGCTACACCTTC. Encoded protein: CAITGQGIGNYGYTF. The rearrangement uses TRBV10-3 and TRBJ1-2; 9 bases are a match to TRBD1. Losses at the gene ends were 7 bases for V and 1 base for J; bases not matched to a gene: 7. Per germline, CDR1 ENHRY and CDR2 SYGVKD. CDR3 size: 15 residues.

The J gene is TRBJ2-7, the V gene TRBV18; D is perhaps TRBD2 (7 bases). Trimming pared 3 bases from V and 4 bases from J, leaving 10 bases between. The CDR3 is 13 amino acids. Germline CDR1 is KGHSH and CDR2 is LQKENI. Here the CDR3 reads CASSPRGAYEQYF. The CDR3 coding sequence is TGTGCCAGCTCACCCCGGGGGGCGTACGAGCAGTACTTC.

The chain employs TRBV10-2 and TRBJ2-5, with TRBD2 as a possible D gene (5 bases). Trimming took 8 bases from V and 1 from J, leaving 14 bases between them. The CDR3 is 14 amino acids. Germline lookup yields CDR1 WSHSY and CDR2 SAAADI. This CDR3 reads CASFLNSAQETQYF. The DNA for the CDR3 is TGCGCCAGCTTCCTCAATAGCGCCCAAGAGACCCAGTACTTC.

The gene calls are TRBV13 and TRBJ2-7, with TRBD2 identical over 7 bases. The ends lost 4 bases at V and 4 bases at J; junction bases unmatched: 7. Germline loops: CDR1 PRHDT, CDR2 FYEKMQ (reference sequence). The CDR3 runs to 14 residues. The CDR3 sequence: CASSSRTSSYEQYF. CDR3 coding DNA: TGTGCCAGCAGCTCAAGGACTAGTTCTTACGAGCAGTACTTC.

The rearrangement uses TRBV7-2 and TRBJ1-5; D ambiguous. The CDR3 is 15 amino acids. The V gene's germline CDR1 is SGHTA and CDR2 FQGNSA. Between the trimmed V and J ends, which lost 0 bases and 7 bases, there was a span of 13 bases. CDR3 coding DNA: TGTGCCAGCAGCTTAGCGGAGGGAAATAGGCAGCCCCAGCATTTT. It encodes CASSLAEGNRQPQHF.